The 8 T cell receptor beta chains given below trace back to one sample, sequenced in a study of control samples from healthy donors and cancer patients. Assay used: immunoSEQ multiplex PCR; TCRdb lists only in-frame clones, some missing. The sample has 150,000 to 200,000 clones, 90% to 95% seen once; the top ten hold about 1.4%. The sample comprised blood. Receptor source: a woman aged 18-29 years in good health.

The genes are TRBV3-1 (or the pseudogene TRBV3-2) and TRBJ1-5, with a weak D call TRBD1 (5 bases). The CDR3 totals 15 residues. The V end lost 1 base, the J end lost 3 bases, and 10 bases lay between the germline ends. Germline V gene lookup returns CDR1 LGHDT and CDR2 YNNKEL (reference sequence). The CDR3 nucleotides are TGTGCCAGCAGCCAAGCCGGGACCGACAATCAGCCCCAGCATTTT. Its translation: CASSQAGTDNQPQHF.

The chain couples TRBV29-1 to TRBJ2-7; D remains unclear. Trimming pared 0 bases from V and 6 bases from J, leaving 6 bases between. This CDR3 spans 11 amino acids. Germline CDR1 reads SQVTM; CDR2 reads ANQGSEA. CDR3 sequence (DNA): TGCAGCGTTGAAGAATTTGGCGAGCAGTACTTC. Translating it yields CSVEEFGEQYF.

The V and J genes are TRBV5-6 and TRBJ2-1; weak D call: TRBD1 (6 bases). CDR1 SGHDT and CDR2 YYEEEE come from the germline V gene. V was cut by 6 bases and J by 8 bases, with 21 bases left in between. The CDR3 loop spans 15 amino acids. CDR3 protein: CASTTLGTNEDEQFF. The CDR3 region has the DNA TGTGCCAGCACCACGCTCGGGACAAATGAGGATGAGCAGTTCTTC.

This CDR3 is CASSPMQRGGEQYF. CDR3 coding DNA: TGTGCCAGCTCACCCATGCAGAGGGGGGGCGAGCAGTACTTC. The genes are TRBV18 and TRBJ2-7; perhaps TRBD2 as D (7 bases). V was clipped by 3 bases and J by 6 bases, with 15 bases between them. The CDR3 contains 14 residues. The V gene's germline CDR1 is KGHSH and CDR2 LQKENI.

The rearrangement joins TRBV24-1 to TRBJ1-1; D not certain. The CDR3 runs to 13 residues. The V gene lost 5 bases and the J gene lost 1 base, with 7 bases spanning the gap. In germline, CDR1 is KGHDR, CDR2 SFDVKD. DNA for the CDR3: TGTGCCACCAGTGGGAGACAGAACACTGAAGCTTTCTTT. The encoded protein is CATSGRQNTEAFF.

The rearrangement joins TRBV3-1 (or the pseudogene TRBV3-2) to TRBJ1-1, with 7 positions matching TRBD1. This CDR3 spans 22 amino acids. The germline gives CDR1 LGHDT, CDR2 YNNKEL (reference sequence). Trimming took 0 bases from V and 4 from J; bases not matched to a gene: 26. CDR3 nucleotide sequence: TGTGCCAGCAGCCAAGATTCCCCGCTCCGGGACAGTCTCGGGGGTAGGTGCACTGAAGCTTTCTTT. Protein sequence: CASSQDSPLRDSLGGRCTEAFF.

V usage is TRBV11-1 and J usage is TRBJ1-2; D may be TRBD1 (6 bases). Germline V gene lookup returns CDR1 SGHAT and CDR2 FQDESV (reference sequence). This CDR3 has 13 amino acids. V was pared by 2 bases and J by 5 bases, with 9 bases between. CDR3 sequence (DNA): TGTGCCAGCAGCTTAATACAGGGATATGGCTACACCTTC. This gives the protein CASSLIQGYGYTF.

In regard to this clone: The junction and the germline gene differ at one end; a read error may be behind it. This CDR3 reads CASSPALPGTGAF. The CDR3 DNA is TGTGCCAGCTCACCGGCTCTTCCCGGGACAGGGGCCTTC. The chain recombines TRBV18 with TRBJ1-2, with 10 bases lining up with TRBD1. CDR1 is KGHSH and CDR2 is LQKENI in the germline V gene. The CDR3 extends over 13 amino acids.